Included here is one T cell receptor beta chain sequence, with context. Original data processing: The authors estimated nucleated cell counts from reference gene primer amplification. Clones were read by immunoSEQ multiplex PCR, and TCRdb kept only the in-frame ones, dropping some. V and J calls and clone size come straight from that table; D and trimming were deduced from the DNA. The data show 200,000 to 250,000 clones, about 84% seen once. The data originate from a study of blood T cell repertoires in COVID-19. Study-level information: Specimens from acute and convalescent COVID-19 originated in the United States, Italy and Spain. In each case, the material was cDNA or gDNA derived from T cells, B-cell-depleted T cells, or PBMCs.

Participants' reported clinical history set cohort assignment. The sample consisted of PBMCs or T cells enriched from blood (not recorded which). The TCR was taken from a man in his 60s who had recovered from COVID-19.

The DNA of the CDR3 is TGTGCCAGCAGTGAAACAGGGGGACAAGAGACCCAGTACTTC. Translation gives CASSETGGQETQYF. The V and J genes are TRBV6-1 and TRBJ2-5; 8 nucleotides agree with TRBD1. From germline, CDR1 is MNHNS and CDR2 SASEGT. Unmatched junction bases numbered 1, after V lost 2 bases and J lost 2 bases. The CDR3 spans 14 residues.